One and the same sample provided the 19 T cell receptor beta chains below, sequenced in a study of T cells in women clearing cervical HPV infection. Clones were sequenced by immunoSEQ multiplex PCR, and TCRdb holds only the in-frame ones, with some missing. In all, the sample yields fewer than 40,000 clones. What was sequenced was blood buffy coat. These TCRs come from a woman between 18 and 75 years old with a cervical HPV16 infection that either progressed to CIN3+ or cleared (not recorded which).

Details on this clone: The CDR3 extends 3 residues past the end of the read, so its final part is completed from the germline J gene. The V gene is TRBV11-2, the J gene TRBJ2-1, with D perhaps TRBD2 (6 bases). In germline, CDR1 is SGHAT, CDR2 FQNNGV. There are 15 residues in the CDR3. With 0 bases removed from V and 9 bases from J, the gap between germline ends came to 15 bases. CDR3 bases read: TGTGCCAGCAGCTTAGAGCCTAGCGCCACGGGTGAG. Translating it yields CASSLEPSATGE. In full, the CDR3 reads CASSLEPSATGEQFF.

On this clone itself: Read data end 3 residues before the CDR3 end; the end is taken from the germline J gene. The chain has TRBV7-2 and TRBJ1-1, with 7 bases lining up with TRBD1. The CDR3 extends over 14 amino acids. Germline values: CDR1 SGHTA, CDR2 FQGNSA. V shed 5 bases, J shed 1 base, and the junction held 4 bases outside the gene matches. Partial CDR3 DNA: TGTGCCAGCAGCAGAGGGACAGCGAACACTGAA. Residues: CASSRGTANTE. The full CDR3 protein is CASSRGTANTEAFF.

A note on this clone: The read finishes 3 residues shy of the CDR3 end, and the germline J gene is used to complete it. The V call is TRBV7-7, the J call TRBJ1-2, with TRBD1 matching over 10 bases. The germline V gene has CDR1 SSHAT and CDR2 FNYEAQ (reference sequence). The CDR3 length is 15 residues. The part of the CDR3 DNA that was read is TGTGCCAGCAGCGAGGGACAGGGGCAACCCTACGAC. Its translation is CASSEGQGQPYD. The CDR3 in its entirety is CASSEGQGQPYDYTF. The whole variable domain, filled in from reference TRBV7-7 and TRBJ1-2, reads GAGVSQSPRYKVTKRGQDVTLRCDPISSHATLYWYQQALGQGPEFLTYFNYEAQPDKSGLPSDRFSAERPEGSISTLTIQRTEQRDSAMYRCASSEGQGQPYDYTFGSGTRLTVV.

On this clone itself: The read is 3 residues too short to cover the CDR3 end, so that end is filled in from the germline J gene. The genes are TRBV5-1 and TRBJ1-6, with 8 bases lining up with TRBD1. V lost 5 bases to trimming and J lost 10 bases; unmatched junction nucleotides: 11. CDR1 SGHRS and CDR2 YFSETQ come from the germline V gene. This CDR3 has 15 amino acids. The CDR3 bases that were read are TGCGCCAGCAGTTCCGGACAGGGAAAATGGTCACCC. It translates to CASSSGQGKWSP. The whole CDR3 is CASSSGQGKWSPLHF.

In regard to this clone: The CDR3 is cut off 3 residues early in the read; its end comes from the germline J gene. This chain uses TRBV5-1 with TRBJ1-1, with 10 nucleotides matching TRBD1. With V trimmed by 6 bases and J by 2 bases, 10 bases remained unmatched. The germline V gene encodes CDR1 SGHRS and CDR2 YFSETQ. This CDR3 is built from 16 residues. CDR3: CASTRGTGEFNTEAFF. Partial CDR3 DNA: TGCGCCAGCACCCGGGGGACAGGGGAATTTAACACTGAA.

About this clone: Read data end 3 residues before the CDR3 end; the end is taken from the germline J gene. The chain uses TRBV23-1 and TRBJ1-1; 7 bases match TRBD1. TRBV23-1 is labeled an ORF, and its function is uncertain. The CDR3 has 15 amino acids. J gave up 7 bases and V 4 bases, and 12 bases lay outside the gene matches. The chain's CDR3 is CASSRYDRAGDEAFF. The CDR3 bases that were read are TGCGCCAGCAGTCGATATGACAGGGCTGGAGATGAA.

For this clone: The read comes to an end 3 residues before the CDR3 does, leaving the germline J gene to fill in the end. This chain links TRBV7-3 with TRBJ2-1; D ambiguous. Per the germline V gene, CDR1 is SGHTA and CDR2 is FQGTGA. This CDR3 has 14 amino acids. V lost 0 bases, J lost 8 bases, and 11 bases lay in between. The CDR3 sequence is CASSLTTPPDEQFF. CDR3 DNA, as far as it was read: TGTGCCAGCAGCTTAACTACTCCCCCCGATGAG.

With respect to this clone: The read stops 3 residues short of the end of the CDR3; the missing end is completed from the germline J gene. The chain is built from TRBV5-1 and TRBJ2-7; 14 bases map to TRBD2. Germline V gene sequence: CDR1 SGHRS, CDR2 YFSETQ. Trimming at V came to 8 bases and at J to 3 bases, leaving 13 bases not matched to a gene. The CDR3 is 17 residues long. Partial CDR3 DNA: TGCGCCAGTCTGCCGGGACTAGCGGGAGACGGGGGCTACGAG. As protein: CASLPGLAGDGGYE. The whole CDR3 reads CASLPGLAGDGGYEQYF.

For this clone: The CDR3 end is not reached by the read, which stops 3 residues before it; the germline J gene fills it in. The chain links TRBV20-1 to TRBJ2-4, with 7 bases lining up with TRBD2. The length of the CDR3 is 12 residues. The V segment lost 3 bases and the J segment 8 bases; nucleotides outside the gene matches: 4. Germline CDR1 reads DFQATT; CDR2 reads SNEGSKA (reference sequence). The part of the CDR3 DNA that was read is TGCAGTGCTAGGATGCTAGCGGACATT. The encoded protein is CSARMLADI. The CDR3 reads in full as CSARMLADIQYF.

Comments on this clone: The read stops 3 residues short of the end of the CDR3; the missing end is completed from the germline J gene. V gene TRBV2 combines with J gene TRBJ1-2; D might be TRBD1 (5 bases). This CDR3 spans 16 amino acids. Looked up from germline, CDR1 is SNHLY and CDR2 is FYNNEI. CDR3 DNA (partial): TGTGCCAGCAGACCCGGGACTAGCGGGATGGGAGAGACC. It yields the protein CASRPGTSGMGET. The full-length CDR3 reads as CASRPGTSGMGETYTF.

Of note for this clone: The CDR3 end lies 3 residues beyond the end of the read and is filled in from the germline J gene. The V call is TRBV6-2 or TRBV6-3, the J call TRBJ2-7; D gene uncertain. The germline gives CDR1 MNHEY, CDR2 SVGEGT. V was trimmed by 2 bases and J by 6 bases, leaving 11 bases between them. This CDR3 is 13 amino acids long. Partial CDR3 DNA: TGTGCCAGCAGTTACCCCTCTGCCGGCGAG. Protein product: CASSYPSAGE. The entire CDR3 protein reads CASSYPSAGEQYF.

Points on this clone: The DNA ends 3 residues before the CDR3 does, and the rest of the CDR3 is filled in from the germline J gene. This chain links TRBV5-5 with TRBJ1-2; TRBD1 aligns across 7 bases. V trimming: 1 base; J trimming: 4 bases; junction bases outside the gene matches: 7. The CDR3 has 15 amino acids. Germline V gives CDR1 SGHKS, CDR2 YYEKEE (reference sequence). CDR3 DNA (partial): TGTGCCAGCAGCTTGACAGGGGTCGTTAGCTATGGC. Its protein product is CASSLTGVVSYG. In full, the CDR3 is CASSLTGVVSYGYTF.

On this clone itself: The read gets to within 3 residues of the CDR3 end, and the germline J gene fills in the rest. This rearrangement joins TRBV5-1 to TRBJ1-6; D unresolved. This CDR3 has 13 amino acids. Germline assignment: CDR1 SGHRS and CDR2 YFSETQ. Between the trimmed V and J ends, which lost 5 bases and 7 bases, there was a span of 10 bases. The CDR3 loop is CASRSGPNSPLHF. The part of the CDR3 DNA that was read is TGCGCCAGCAGGTCTGGGCCCAATTCACCC.

With regard to this clone: The DNA ends 3 residues before the CDR3 does, and the rest of the CDR3 is filled in from the germline J gene. The chain joins TRBV18 to TRBJ1-2, with D uncertain. This CDR3 is built from 14 residues. The germline V gene encodes CDR1 KGHSH and CDR2 LQKENI. The DNA read from the CDR3 is TGTGCCAGCTCACCGGGCAGAAGCACAGATACC. This gives the protein CASSPGRSTDT. The whole CDR3 protein is CASSPGRSTDTYTF.

The CDR3 protein is CASSQFKRTASYSYEQYF. Partial CDR3 DNA: TGTGCCAGCAGCCAATTCAAAAGGACAGCCTCGTATTCCTACGAG. The V gene is TRBV28, the J gene TRBJ2-7; possibly TRBD1 for D (6 bases). Read coverage stops 3 residues before the CDR3 terminus; the germline J gene supplies the remainder. CDR3 size: 18 residues. Deletions cut 6 bases from V and 1 base from J, with 25 bases between. Germline V CDR1 and CDR2: MDHEN, SYDVKM.

Worth noting for this clone: The CDR3 end is not reached by the read, which stops 3 residues before it; the germline J gene fills it in. The rearrangement uses TRBV19 and TRBJ1-4; TRBD1 agrees at 9 bases. Germline CDR1 LNHDA, CDR2 SQIVND (reference sequence). The CDR3 totals 15 residues. The ends lost 8 bases at V and 6 bases at J; junction bases unmatched: 10. The sequenced part of the CDR3 DNA is TGTGCCAGTCGGGACCCTAGACAGGGGGATGAAAAA. Translating gives CASRDPRQGDEK. Given in full, the CDR3 is CASRDPRQGDEKLFF.

Worth noting for this clone: The sequenced fragment ends 3 residues before the CDR3 boundary, so the rest is inferred from the germline J gene. The gene calls are TRBV19 and TRBJ1-5, with 9 bases fitting TRBD1. V was pared by 6 bases and J by 5 bases, with 5 bases of the junction left unmatched. Germline lookup yields CDR1 LNHDA and CDR2 SQIVND (reference sequence). This CDR3 comprises 14 residues. The chain's CDR3 is CASSLGQGDQPQHF. The DNA read from the CDR3 is TGTGCCAGTAGCTTGGGACAGGGCGATCAGCCC. Based on the CDR3 plus reference TRBV19 and TRBJ1-5, the full variable domain is DGGITQSPKYLFRKEGQNVTLSCEQNLNHDAMYWYRQDPGQGLRLIYYSQIVNDFQKGDIAEGYSVSREKKESFPLTVTSAQKNPTAFYLCASSLGQGDQPQHFGDGTRLSIL.

The CDR3 bases that were read are TGCGCCAGCGCAGGGACAGGACCCTACGAG. The encoded protein is CASAGTGPYE. In full, the CDR3 reads CASAGTGPYEQYF. The chain joins TRBV10-1 to TRBJ2-7; 8 nucleotides match TRBD1. From the germline J gene comes the end of the CDR3, since the read stops 3 residues before it. Germline lookup yields CDR1 WNHNN and CDR2 SYGVQD (reference sequence). V shed 8 bases, J shed 2 bases, and the junction held 5 bases outside the gene matches. This CDR3 has 13 amino acids.

A note on this clone: Coverage ceases 3 residues before the CDR3 finishes, and the germline J gene fills in the end. The J gene is TRBJ2-7, the V gene TRBV20-1; 10 bases fit TRBD1. The CDR3 extends over 14 amino acids. J was trimmed by 0 bases and V by 3 bases; bases with no gene match: 2. Germline CDR1 DFQATT, CDR2 SNEGSKA (reference sequence). The sequenced CDR3 bases are TGCAGTGCTAGTGGGACAGGGGCCTCCTACGAG. It specifies CSASGTGASYE. The complete CDR3 sequence is CSASGTGASYEQYF.